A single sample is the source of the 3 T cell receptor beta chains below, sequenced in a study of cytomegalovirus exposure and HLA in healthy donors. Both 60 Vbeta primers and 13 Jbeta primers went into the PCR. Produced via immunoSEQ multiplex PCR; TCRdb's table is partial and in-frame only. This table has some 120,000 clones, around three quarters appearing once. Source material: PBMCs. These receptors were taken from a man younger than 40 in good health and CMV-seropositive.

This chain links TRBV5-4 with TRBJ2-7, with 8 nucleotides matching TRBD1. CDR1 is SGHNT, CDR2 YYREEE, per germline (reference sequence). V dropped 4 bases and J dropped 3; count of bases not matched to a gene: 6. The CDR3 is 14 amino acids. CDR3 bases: TGTGCCAGCAGCCCGACAGGGGCGAGCTACGAGCAGTACTTC. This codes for CASSPTGASYEQYF. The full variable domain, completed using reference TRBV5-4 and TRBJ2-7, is ETGVTQSPTHLIKTRGQQVTLRCSSQSGHNTVSWYQQALGQGPQFIFQYYREEENGRGNFPPRFSGLQFPNYSSELNVNALELDDSALYLCASSPTGASYEQYFGPGTRLTVT.

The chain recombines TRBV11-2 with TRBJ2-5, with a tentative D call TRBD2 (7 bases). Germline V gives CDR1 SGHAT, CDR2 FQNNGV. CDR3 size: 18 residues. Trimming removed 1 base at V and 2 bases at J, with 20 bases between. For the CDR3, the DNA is TGTGCCAGCAGCTTAGGAGGCGGGGGCACCCCTCCTCAAGAGACCCAGTACTTC. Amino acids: CASSLGGGGTPPQETQYF.

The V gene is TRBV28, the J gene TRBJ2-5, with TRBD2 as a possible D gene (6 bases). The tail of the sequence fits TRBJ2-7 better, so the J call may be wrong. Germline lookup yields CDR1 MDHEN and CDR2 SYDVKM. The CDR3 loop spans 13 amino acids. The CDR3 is CASSLSAGYEQYF. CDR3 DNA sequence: TGTGCCAGCAGTTTATCGGCGGGATACGAGCAGTACTTC.